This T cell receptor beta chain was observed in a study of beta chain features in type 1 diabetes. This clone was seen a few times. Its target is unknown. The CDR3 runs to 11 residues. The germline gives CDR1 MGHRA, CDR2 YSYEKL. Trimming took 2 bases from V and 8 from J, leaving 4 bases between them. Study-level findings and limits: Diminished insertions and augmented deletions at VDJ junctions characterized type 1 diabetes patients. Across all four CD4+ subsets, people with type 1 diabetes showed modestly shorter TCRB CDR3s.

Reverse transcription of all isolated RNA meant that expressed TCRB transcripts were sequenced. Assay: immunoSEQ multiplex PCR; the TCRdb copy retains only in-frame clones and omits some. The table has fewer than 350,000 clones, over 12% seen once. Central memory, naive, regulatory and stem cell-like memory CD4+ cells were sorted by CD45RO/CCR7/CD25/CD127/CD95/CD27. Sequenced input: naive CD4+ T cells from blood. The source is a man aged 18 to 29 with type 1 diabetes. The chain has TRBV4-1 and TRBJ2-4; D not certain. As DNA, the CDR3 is TGCGCCAGCAGCCAATCATACATTCAGTACTTC. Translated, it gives CASSQSYIQYF.